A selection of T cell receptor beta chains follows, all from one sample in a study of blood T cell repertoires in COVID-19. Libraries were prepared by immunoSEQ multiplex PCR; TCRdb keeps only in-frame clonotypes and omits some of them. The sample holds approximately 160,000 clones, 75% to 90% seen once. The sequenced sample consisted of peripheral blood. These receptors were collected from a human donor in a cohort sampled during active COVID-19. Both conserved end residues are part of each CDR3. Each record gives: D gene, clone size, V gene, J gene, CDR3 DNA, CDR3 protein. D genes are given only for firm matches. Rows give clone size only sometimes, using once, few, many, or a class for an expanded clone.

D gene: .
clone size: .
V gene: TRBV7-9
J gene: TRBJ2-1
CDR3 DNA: TGTGCCAGCAGCTTAGCGGGGCGAAATGAGCAGTTCTTC
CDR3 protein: CASSLAGRNEQFF

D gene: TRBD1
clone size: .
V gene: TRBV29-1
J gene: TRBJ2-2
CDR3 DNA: TGCAGCGTAGTAAACAGGGGGAACACCGGGGAGCTGTTTTTT
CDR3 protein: CSVVNRGNTGELFF

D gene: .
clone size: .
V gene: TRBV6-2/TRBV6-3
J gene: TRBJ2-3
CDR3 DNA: TGTGCCAGCAGTTCTCACCCAAGCGGGAGCACAGATACGCAGTATTTT
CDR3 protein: CASSSHPSGSTDTQYF

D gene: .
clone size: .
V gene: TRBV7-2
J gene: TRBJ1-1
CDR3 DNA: TGTGCCAGCAGCTCCACAACGTGGACTGAAGCTTTCTTT
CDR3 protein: CASSSTTWTEAFF

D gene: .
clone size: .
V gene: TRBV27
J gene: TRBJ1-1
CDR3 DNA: TGTGCCAGCACCAAACCGGGGGGGAACACTGAAGCTTTCTTT
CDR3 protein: CASTKPGGNTEAFF

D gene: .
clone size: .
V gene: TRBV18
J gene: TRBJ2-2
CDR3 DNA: TGTGCCAGCTCACCACGAGTTTTTGGGGGCGCGAACACCGGGGAGCTGTTTTTT
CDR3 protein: CASSPRVFGGANTGELFF

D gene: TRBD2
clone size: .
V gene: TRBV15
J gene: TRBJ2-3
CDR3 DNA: TGTGCCACCAGCAGGACTACTGCGGGACTACTCACAGATACGCAGTATTTT
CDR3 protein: CATSRTTAGLLTDTQYF

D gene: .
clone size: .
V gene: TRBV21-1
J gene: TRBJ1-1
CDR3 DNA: TGTGCCAGCAGCAAAGTTGTTGGGACAGGGCCTGAAGCTTTCTTT
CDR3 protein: CASSKVVGTGPEAFF

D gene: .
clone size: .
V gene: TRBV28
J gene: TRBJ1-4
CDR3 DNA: TGTGCCAGCAGTCCCCTGGGCACCCTGGGAAAACTGTTTTTT
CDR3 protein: CASSPLGTLGKLFF

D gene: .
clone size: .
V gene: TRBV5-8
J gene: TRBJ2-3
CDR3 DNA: TGTGCCAGCAGCTTGGGGTCCAGGGTCCAAGATACGCAGTATTTT
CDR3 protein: CASSLGSRVQDTQYF

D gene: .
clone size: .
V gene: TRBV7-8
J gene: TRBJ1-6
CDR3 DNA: TGTGCCAGCAGCTTAGCGCGACCAGGCAGCTCCTATAATTCACCCCTCCACTTT
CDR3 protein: CASSLARPGSSYNSPLHF

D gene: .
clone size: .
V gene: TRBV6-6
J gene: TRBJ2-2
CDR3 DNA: TGTGCCAGCACCTATCAGGTCGGGGAGCTGTTTTTT
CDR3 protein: CASTYQVGELFF

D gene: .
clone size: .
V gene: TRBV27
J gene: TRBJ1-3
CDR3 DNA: TGTGCCAGCAGTTCCCTCATCGGGAACACCATATATTTT
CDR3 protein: CASSSLIGNTIYF

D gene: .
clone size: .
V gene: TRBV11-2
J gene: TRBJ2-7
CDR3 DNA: TGTGCCAGCAGCTCCAGCGCGGCCTACGAGCAGTACTTC
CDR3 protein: CASSSSAAYEQYF

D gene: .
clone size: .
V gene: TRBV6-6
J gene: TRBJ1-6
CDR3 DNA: TGTGCCAGCAGTTACAACCCGACAGTCCATAATTCACCCCTCCACTTT
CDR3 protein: CASSYNPTVHNSPLHF

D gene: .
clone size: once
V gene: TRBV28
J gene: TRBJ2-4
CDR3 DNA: TGTGCCAGCAGTTTGCCCAGCGAAAACATTCAGTACTTC
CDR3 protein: CASSLPSENIQYF

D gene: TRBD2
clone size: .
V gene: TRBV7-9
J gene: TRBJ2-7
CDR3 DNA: TGTGCCAGCAGCCCCTGGACTAGTGCCGAGCAGTACTTC
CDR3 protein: CASSPWTSAEQYF

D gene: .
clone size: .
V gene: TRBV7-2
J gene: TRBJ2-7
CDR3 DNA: TGTGCCAGCAGCTTATCGCAGGGCTACGAGCAGTACTTC
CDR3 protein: CASSLSQGYEQYF

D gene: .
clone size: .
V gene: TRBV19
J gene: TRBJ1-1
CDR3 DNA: TGTGCCAGTAGTGGCCTCCGACTGTTGAACACTGAAGCTTTCTTT
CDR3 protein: CASSGLRLLNTEAFF

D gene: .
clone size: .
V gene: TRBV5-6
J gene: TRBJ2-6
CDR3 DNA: TGTGCCAGCAGCGAACAGGGCTCTGGGGCCAACGTCCTGACTTTC
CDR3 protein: CASSEQGSGANVLTF

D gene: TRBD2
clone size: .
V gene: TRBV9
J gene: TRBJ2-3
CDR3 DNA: TGTGCCAGCAGCCCTCGAGCGGGGCAACACACAGATACGCAGTATTTT
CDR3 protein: CASSPRAGQHTDTQYF

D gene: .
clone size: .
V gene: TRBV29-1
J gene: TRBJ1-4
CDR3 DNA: TGCAGCGTTGATGGCGGGACCGCAACTAATGAAAAACTGTTTTTT
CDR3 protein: CSVDGGTATNEKLFF

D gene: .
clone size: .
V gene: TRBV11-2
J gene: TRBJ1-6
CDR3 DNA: TGTGCCAGCAGCTTATCAGGGGCGAACTCACCCCTCCACTTT
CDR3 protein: CASSLSGANSPLHF

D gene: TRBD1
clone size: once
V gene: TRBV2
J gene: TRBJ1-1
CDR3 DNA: TGTGCCAGCAGCCCCTTACAGGGGCTAGACACTGAAGCTTTCTTT
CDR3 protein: CASSPLQGLDTEAFF

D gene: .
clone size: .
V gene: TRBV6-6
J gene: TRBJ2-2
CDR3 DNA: TGTGCCAGCAGTTTAAGCGCACACACCGGGGAGCTGTTTTTT
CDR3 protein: CASSLSAHTGELFF

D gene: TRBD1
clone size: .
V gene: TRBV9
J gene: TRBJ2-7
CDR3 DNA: TGTGCCAGCAGCGTAGCCGGACAGGGCCCCTACGAGCAGTACTTC
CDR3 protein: CASSVAGQGPYEQYF

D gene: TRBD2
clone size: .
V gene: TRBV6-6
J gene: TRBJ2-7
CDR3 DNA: TGTGCCAGCAGTTCCCGCGGGGGGGAGGACTACGAGCAGTACTTC
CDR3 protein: CASSSRGGEDYEQYF

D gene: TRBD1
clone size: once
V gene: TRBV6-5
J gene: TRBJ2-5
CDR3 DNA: TGTGCCGGGAAGCCCCGGGACAGGGCACAAGAGACCCAGTACTTC
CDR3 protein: CAGKPRDRAQETQYF

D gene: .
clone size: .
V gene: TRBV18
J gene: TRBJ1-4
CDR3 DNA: TGTGCCAGCTCACCACGGGGAGGTTCAACAACTAATGAAAAACTGTTTTTT
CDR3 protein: CASSPRGGSTTNEKLFF

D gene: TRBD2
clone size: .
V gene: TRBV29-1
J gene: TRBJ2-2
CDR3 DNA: TGCAGCGTCGCCCCTAGCGGGGGCACCGGGGAGCTGTTTTTT
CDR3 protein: CSVAPSGGTGELFF

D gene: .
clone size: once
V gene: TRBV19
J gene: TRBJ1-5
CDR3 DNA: TGTGCCAGTAGTCCAGCGAGAGGTCAGCCCCAGCATTTT
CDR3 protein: CASSPARGQPQHF

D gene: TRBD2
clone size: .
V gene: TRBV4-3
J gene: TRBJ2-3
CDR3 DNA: TGCGCCAGCAGCCAAGCGGGGCCTAGCGGGGGGGCAGATACGCAGTATTTT
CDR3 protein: CASSQAGPSGGADTQYF

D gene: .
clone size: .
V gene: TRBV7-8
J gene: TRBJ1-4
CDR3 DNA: TGTGCCAGCAGCTTACCTACGGCGGGAGAAAAACTGTTTTTT
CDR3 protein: CASSLPTAGEKLFF

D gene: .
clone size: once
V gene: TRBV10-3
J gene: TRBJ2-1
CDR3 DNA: TGTGCCATCAGTGGCCCCTCGGGTAGAGAAGGCTACAATGAGCAGTTCTTC
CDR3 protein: CAISGPSGREGYNEQFF

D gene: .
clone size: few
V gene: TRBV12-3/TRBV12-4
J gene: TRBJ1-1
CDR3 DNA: TGTGCCAGCAGTTTAGGACTTAAGACTGAAGCTTTCTTT
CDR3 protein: CASSLGLKTEAFF

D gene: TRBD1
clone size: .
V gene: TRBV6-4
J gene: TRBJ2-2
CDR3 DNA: TGTGCCAGCAGTGACAGTATAAGGGGGCCCGCCGGGGAGCTGTTTTTT
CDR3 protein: CASSDSIRGPAGELFF

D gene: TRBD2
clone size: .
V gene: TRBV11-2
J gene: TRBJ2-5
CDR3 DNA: TGTGCCAGCAGCTCCTCCTTGACTAGCGGACAAGAGACCCAGTACTTC
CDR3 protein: CASSSSLTSGQETQYF

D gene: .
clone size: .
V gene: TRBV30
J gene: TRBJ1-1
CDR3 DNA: TGTGCCTGGAAGACGGACAGCCCTAACACTGAAGCTTTCTTT
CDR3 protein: CAWKTDSPNTEAFF

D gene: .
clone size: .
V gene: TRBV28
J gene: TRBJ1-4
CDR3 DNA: TGTGCCAGCAGTCAACCGGGACTCAATGAAAAACTGTTTTTT
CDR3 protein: CASSQPGLNEKLFF

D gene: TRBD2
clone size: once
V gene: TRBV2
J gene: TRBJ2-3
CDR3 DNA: TGTGCCAGCAGTCGGACTAGCGGGGCCGGCAGCACAGATACGCAGTATTTT
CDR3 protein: CASSRTSGAGSTDTQYF